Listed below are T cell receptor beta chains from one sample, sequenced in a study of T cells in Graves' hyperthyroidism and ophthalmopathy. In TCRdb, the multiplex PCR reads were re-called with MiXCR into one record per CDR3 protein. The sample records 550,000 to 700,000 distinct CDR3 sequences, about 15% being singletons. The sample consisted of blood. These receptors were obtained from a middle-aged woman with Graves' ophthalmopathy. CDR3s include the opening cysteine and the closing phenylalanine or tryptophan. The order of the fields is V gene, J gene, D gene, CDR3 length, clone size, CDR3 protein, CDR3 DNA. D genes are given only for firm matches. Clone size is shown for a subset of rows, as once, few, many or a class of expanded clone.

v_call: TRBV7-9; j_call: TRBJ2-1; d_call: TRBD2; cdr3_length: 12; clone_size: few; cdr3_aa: CASSILAGGPFF; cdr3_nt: TGTGCCAGCAGCATACTAGCGGGAGGCCCGTTCTTC
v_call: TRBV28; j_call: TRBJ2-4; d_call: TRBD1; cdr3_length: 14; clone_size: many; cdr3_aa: CASSQTGTKNIQYF; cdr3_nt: TGTGCCAGCAGTCAGACAGGGACCAAAAACATTCAGTACTTC
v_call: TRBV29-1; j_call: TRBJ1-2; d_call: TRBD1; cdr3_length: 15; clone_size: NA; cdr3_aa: CSVRTGVLITYGYTF; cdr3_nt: TGCAGCGTTCGGACAGGGGTTTTGATAACCTATGGCTACACCTTC
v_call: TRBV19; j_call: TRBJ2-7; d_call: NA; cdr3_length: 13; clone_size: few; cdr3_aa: CASSIGLGDEQYF; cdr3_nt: TGTGCCAGTAGTATAGGGTTAGGGGACGAGCAGTACTTC
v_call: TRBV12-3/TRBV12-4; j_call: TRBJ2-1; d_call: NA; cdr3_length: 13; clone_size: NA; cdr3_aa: CASSTRSYNEQFF; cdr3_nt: TGTGCCAGCAGTACACGATCCTACAATGAGCAGTTCTTC
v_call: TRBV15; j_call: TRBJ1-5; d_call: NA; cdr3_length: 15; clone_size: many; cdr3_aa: CATSRDFSGNQPQHF; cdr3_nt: TGTGCCACCAGCAGAGATTTCTCTGGCAATCAGCCCCAGCATTTT
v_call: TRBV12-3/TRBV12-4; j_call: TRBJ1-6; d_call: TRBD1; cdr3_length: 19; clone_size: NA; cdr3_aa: CASRLWAGGAESYNSPLHF; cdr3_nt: TGTGCCTCACGTTTATGGGCAGGGGGCGCCGAGTCCTATAATTCACCCCTCCACTTT
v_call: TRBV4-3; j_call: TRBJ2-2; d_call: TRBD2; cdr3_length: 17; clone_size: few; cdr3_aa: CASSPYAGVANTGELFF; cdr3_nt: TGCGCCAGCAGCCCTTATGCGGGGGTCGCGAACACCGGGGAGCTGTTTTTT
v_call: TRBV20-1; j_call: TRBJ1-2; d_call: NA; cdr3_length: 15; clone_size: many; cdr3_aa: CSAIDRSRANYGYTF; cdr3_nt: TGCAGTGCTATTGATAGAAGTCGGGCTAACTATGGCTACACCTTC
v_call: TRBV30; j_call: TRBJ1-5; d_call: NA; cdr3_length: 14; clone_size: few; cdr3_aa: CAWSAGLSNQPQHF; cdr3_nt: TGTGCCTGGAGTGCTGGGCTGAGCAATCAGCCCCAGCATTTT
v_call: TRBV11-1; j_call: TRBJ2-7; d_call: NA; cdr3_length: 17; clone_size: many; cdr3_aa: CASRSDRGGGAPYEQYF; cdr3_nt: TGTGCCAGCAGATCCGACAGGGGCGGGGGGGCACCCTACGAGCAGTACTTC
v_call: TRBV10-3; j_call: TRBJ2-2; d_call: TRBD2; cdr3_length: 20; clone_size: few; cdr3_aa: CAITRGPGLAGEGGTGELFF; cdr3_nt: TGTGCCATCACCCGAGGCCCGGGACTAGCGGGAGAAGGAGGCACCGGGGAGCTGTTTTTT
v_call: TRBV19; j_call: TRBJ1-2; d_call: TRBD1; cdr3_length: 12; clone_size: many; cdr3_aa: CASSDRGTGYTF; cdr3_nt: TGTGCCAGTAGCGACAGGGGTACTGGCTACACCTTC
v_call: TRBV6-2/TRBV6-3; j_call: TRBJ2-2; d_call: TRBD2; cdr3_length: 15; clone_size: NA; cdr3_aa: CASSAVREWTGELFF; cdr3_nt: TGTGCCAGCAGTGCCGTGCGGGAGTGGACCGGGGAGCTGTTTTTT
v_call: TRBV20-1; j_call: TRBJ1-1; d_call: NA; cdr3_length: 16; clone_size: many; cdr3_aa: CSARDPGGAGDTEAFF; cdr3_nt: TGCAGTGCTAGAGATCCCGGCGGGGCAGGGGACACTGAAGCTTTCTTT
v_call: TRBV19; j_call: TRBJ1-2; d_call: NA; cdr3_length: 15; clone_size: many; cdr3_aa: CASSIDQGFQDGYTF; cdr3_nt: TGTGCCAGTAGTATAGATCAGGGGTTTCAGGATGGCTACACCTTC
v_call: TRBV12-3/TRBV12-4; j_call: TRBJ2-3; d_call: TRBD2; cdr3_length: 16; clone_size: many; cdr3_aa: CASKRVTSGSSDTQYF; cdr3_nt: TGTGCCAGCAAACGGGTGACTAGCGGGAGTTCGGATACGCAGTATTTT
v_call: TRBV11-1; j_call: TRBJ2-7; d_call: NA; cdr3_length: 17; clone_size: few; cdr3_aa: CASSSPTVLGTSYEQYF; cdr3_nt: TGTGCCAGCAGCTCCCCTACTGTACTAGGAACTTCCTACGAGCAGTACTTC
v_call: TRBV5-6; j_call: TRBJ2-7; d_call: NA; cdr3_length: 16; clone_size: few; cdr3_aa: CASSLDRSRSQYEQYF; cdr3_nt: TGTGCCAGCAGCTTGGACAGGTCACGATCCCAGTACGAGCAGTACTTC
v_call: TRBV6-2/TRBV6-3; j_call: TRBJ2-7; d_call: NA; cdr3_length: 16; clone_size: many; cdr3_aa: CASSSPYGHSSHEQYF; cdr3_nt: TGTGCCAGCAGTTCCCCCTACGGCCACTCGTCCCACGAGCAGTACTTC
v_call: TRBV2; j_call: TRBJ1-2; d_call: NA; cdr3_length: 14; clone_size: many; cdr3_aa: CASMAGGANYGYTF; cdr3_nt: TGTGCCAGCATGGCGGGGGGAGCGAACTATGGCTACACCTTC
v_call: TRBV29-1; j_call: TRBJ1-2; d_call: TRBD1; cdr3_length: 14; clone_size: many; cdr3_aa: CSVVGQGRGGGYTF; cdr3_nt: TGCAGCGTTGTTGGACAGGGAAGGGGCGGTGGCTACACCTTC
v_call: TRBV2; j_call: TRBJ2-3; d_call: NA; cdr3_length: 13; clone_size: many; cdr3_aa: CASSAGELDTQYF; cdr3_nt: TGTGCCAGCAGTGCCGGCGAGCTGGATACGCAGTATTTT
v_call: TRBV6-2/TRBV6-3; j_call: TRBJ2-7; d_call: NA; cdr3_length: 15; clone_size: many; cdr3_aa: CASSYSPGTPYEQYF; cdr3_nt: TGTGCCAGCAGTTACTCTCCCGGGACACCTTACGAGCAGTACTTC
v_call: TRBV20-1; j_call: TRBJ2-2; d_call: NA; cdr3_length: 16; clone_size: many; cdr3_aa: CSATDARVTFTGELFF; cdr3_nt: TGCAGTGCTACGGACGCTAGGGTAACCTTCACCGGGGAGCTGTTTTTT
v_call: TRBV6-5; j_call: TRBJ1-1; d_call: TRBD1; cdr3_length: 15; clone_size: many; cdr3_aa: CASSYTGQVNTEAFF; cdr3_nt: TGTGCCAGCAGTTACACAGGACAGGTGAACACTGAAGCTTTCTTT
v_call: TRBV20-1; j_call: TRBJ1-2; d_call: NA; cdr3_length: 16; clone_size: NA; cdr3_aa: CSARDPSQGVNYGYTF; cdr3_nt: TGCAGTGCTAGAGACCCTTCGCAGGGTGTAAACTATGGCTACACCTTC
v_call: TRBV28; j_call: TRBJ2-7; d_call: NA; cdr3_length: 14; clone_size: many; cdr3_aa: CASSLSPGTYEQYF; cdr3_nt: TGTGCCAGCAGTTTATCCCCGGGAACCTACGAGCAGTACTTC
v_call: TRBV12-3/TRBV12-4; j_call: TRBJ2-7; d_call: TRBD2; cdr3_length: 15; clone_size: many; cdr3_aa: CASSPSRLALNEQYF; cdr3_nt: TGTGCCAGCAGTCCTTCCCGACTAGCGCTCAACGAGCAGTACTTC
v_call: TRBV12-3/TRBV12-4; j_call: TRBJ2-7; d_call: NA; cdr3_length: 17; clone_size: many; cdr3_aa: CASSLVVRDIGYHEQYF; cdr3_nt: TGTGCCAGCAGTTTAGTTGTGCGGGATATTGGTTACCACGAGCAGTACTTC
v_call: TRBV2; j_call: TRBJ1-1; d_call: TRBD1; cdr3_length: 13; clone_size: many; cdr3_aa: CASKTQGGTEAFF; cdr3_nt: TGTGCCAGCAAGACTCAGGGGGGCACTGAAGCTTTCTTT
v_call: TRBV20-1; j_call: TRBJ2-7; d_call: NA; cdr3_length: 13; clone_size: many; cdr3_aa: CSALSRDSYEQYF; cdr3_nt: TGCAGTGCTCTATCCAGGGATTCCTACGAGCAGTACTTC
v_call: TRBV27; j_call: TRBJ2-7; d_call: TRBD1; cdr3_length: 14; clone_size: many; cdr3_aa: CASSIGTAAYEQYF; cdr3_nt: TGTGCCAGCAGTATCGGGACAGCAGCCTACGAGCAGTACTTC
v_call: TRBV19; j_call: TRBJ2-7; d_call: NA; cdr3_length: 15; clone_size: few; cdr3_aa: CASSISRDKNYEQYF; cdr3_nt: TGTGCCAGTAGTATAAGCCGGGACAAGAACTACGAGCAGTACTTC
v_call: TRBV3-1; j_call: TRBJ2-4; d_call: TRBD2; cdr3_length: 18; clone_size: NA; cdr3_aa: CASSQRGTSGSSKNIQYF; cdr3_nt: TGTGCCAGCAGCCAAAGGGGAACTAGCGGGAGTTCCAAAAACATTCAGTACTTC
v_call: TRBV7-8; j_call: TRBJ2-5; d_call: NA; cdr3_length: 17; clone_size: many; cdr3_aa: CASSFEHNLGFDETQYF; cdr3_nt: TGTGCCAGCAGCTTCGAACACAATCTAGGGTTTGACGAGACCCAGTACTTC
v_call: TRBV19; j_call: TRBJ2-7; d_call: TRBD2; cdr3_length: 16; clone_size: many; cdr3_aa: CASSIVLAGGPYEQYF; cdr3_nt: TGTGCCAGTAGTATCGTGCTAGCGGGAGGGCCGTACGAGCAGTACTTC
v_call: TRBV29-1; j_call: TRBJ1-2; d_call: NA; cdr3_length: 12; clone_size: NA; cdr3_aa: CSVSSRNYGYTF; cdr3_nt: TGCAGCGTTTCGTCCCGAAACTATGGCTACACCTTC
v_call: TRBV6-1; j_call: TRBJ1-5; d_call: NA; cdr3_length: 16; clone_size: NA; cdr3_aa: CASSAQYSAGNQPQHF; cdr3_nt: TGTGCCAGCAGCGCCCAGTATTCGGCAGGCAATCAGCCCCAGCATTTT
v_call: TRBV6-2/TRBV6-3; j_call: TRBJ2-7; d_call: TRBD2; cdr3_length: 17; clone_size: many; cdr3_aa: CASSFLTSGSLSYEQYF; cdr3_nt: TGTGCCAGCAGTTTTCTCACTAGCGGGAGTCTCTCCTACGAGCAGTACTTC
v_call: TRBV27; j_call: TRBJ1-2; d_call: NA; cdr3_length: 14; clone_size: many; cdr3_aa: CASSFGGTNYGYTF; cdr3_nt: TGTGCCAGCAGTTTCGGGGGAACGAACTATGGCTACACCTTC
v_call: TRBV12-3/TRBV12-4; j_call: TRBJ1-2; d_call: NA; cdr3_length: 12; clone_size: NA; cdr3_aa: CASSGEYYGYTF; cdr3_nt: TGTGCCAGCTCGGGGGAGTACTATGGCTACACCTTC
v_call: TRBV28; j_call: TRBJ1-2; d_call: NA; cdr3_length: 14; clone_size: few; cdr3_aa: CASSSLSGAYGYTF; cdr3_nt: TGTGCCAGCAGTTCCCTAAGTGGGGCCTATGGCTACACCTTC
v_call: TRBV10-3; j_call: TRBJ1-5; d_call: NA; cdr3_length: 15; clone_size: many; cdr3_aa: CAISPAGGINQPQHF; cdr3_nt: TGTGCCATCAGTCCCGCGGGGGGAATCAATCAGCCCCAGCATTTT
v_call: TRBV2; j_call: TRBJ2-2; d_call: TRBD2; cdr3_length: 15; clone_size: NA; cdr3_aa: CAGNWDRGDTGELFF; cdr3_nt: TGTGCCGGCAATTGGGACCGGGGGGACACCGGGGAGCTGTTTTTT
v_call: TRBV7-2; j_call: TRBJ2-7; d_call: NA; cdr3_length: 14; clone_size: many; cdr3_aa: CASSLGLSGSEQYF; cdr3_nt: TGTGCCAGCAGCTTAGGGCTCTCGGGAAGCGAGCAGTACTTC
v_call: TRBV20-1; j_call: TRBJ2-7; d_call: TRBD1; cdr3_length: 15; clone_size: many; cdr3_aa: CSARETGTGDYEQYF; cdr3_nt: TGCAGTGCTAGAGAAACCGGGACAGGAGATTACGAGCAGTACTTC
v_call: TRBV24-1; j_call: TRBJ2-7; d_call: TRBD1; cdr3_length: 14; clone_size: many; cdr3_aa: CATSEGGLSYEQYF; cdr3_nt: TGTGCCACCAGTGAAGGGGGCCTTTCCTACGAGCAGTACTTC
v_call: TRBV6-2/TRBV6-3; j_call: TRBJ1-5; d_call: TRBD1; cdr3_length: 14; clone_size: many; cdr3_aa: CASSTGTENQPQHF; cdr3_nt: TGTGCCAGCAGCACCGGGACAGAAAATCAGCCCCAGCATTTT
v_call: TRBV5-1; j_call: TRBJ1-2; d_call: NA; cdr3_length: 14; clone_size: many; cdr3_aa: CASSWEYYNYGYTF; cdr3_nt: TGCGCCAGCAGCTGGGAATACTACAACTATGGCTACACCTTC
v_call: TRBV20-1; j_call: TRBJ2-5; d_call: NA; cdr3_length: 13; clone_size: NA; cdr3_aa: CSAREGGKETQYF; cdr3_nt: TGCAGTGCTAGAGAGGGGGGAAAAGAGACCCAGTACTTC
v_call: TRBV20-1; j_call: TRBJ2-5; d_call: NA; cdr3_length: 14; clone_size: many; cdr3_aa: CSARDWDSKETQYF; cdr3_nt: TGCAGTGCTAGAGATTGGGACTCCAAAGAGACCCAGTACTTC